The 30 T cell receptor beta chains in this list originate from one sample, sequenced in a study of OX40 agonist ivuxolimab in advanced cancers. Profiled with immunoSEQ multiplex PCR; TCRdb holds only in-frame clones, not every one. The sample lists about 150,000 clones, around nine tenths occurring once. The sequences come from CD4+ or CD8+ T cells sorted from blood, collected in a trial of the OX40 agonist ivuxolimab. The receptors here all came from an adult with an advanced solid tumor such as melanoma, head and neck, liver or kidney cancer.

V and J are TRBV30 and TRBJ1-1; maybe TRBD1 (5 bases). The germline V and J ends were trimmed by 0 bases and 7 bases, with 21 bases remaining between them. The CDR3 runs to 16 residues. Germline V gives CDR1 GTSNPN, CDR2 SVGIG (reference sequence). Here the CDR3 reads CAWSVTGRAAGGEAFF. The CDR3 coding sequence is TGTGCCTGGAGTGTTACCGGAAGGGCCGCCGGGGGTGAAGCTTTCTTT.

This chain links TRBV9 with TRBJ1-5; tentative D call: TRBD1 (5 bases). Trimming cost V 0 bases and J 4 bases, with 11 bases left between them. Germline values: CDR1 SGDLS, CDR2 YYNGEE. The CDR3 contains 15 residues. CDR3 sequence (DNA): TGTGCCAGCAGCGTAGATGGGACGGAAAATCAGCCCCAGCATTTT. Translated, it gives CASSVDGTENQPQHF. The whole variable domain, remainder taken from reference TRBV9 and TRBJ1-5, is DSGVTQTPKHLITATGQRVTLRCSPRSGDLSVYWYQQSLDQGLQFLIQYYNGEERAKGNILERFSAQQFPDLHSELNLSSLELGDSALYFCASSVDGTENQPQHFGDGTRLSIL.

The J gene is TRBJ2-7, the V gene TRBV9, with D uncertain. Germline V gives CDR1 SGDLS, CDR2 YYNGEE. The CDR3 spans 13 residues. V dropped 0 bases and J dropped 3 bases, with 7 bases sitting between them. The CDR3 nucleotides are TGTGCCAGCAGCGTAGCGAACAGCTACGAGCAGTACTTC. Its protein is CASSVANSYEQYF.

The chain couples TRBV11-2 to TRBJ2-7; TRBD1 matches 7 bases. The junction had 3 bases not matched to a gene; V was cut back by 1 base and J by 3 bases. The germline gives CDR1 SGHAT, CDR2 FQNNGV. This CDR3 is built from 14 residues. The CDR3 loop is CASSLGTGIYEQYF. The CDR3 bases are TGTGCCAGCAGCTTAGGGACAGGTATCTACGAGCAGTACTTC.

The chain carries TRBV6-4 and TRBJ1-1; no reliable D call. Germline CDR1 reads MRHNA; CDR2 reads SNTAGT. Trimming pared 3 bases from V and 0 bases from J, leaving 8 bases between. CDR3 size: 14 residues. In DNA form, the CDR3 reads TGTGCCAGCAGTGAGGTACCGATGAACACTGAAGCTTTCTTT. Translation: CASSEVPMNTEAFF.

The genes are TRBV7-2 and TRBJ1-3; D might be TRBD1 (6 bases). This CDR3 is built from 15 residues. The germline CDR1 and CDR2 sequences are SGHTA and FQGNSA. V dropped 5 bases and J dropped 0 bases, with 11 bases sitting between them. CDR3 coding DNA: TGTGCCAGCAGCCAAGGGGGGGGCTCTGGAAACACCATATATTTT. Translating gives CASSQGGGSGNTIYF.

The CDR3 coding sequence is TGTGCCAGCTCCGGGGACTCTGAAGCTTTCTTT. The encoded protein is CASSGDSEAFF. The chain is built from TRBV6-5 and TRBJ1-1; D possibly corresponds to TRBD1 (5 bases). Looked up from germline, CDR1 is MNHEY and CDR2 is SVGAGI. The CDR3 is 11 amino acids. V lost 8 bases to trimming and J lost 6 bases, with 10 bases between them.

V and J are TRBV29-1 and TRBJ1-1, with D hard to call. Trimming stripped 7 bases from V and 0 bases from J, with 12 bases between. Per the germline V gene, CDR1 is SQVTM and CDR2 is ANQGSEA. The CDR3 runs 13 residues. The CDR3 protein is CSANLDLNTEAFF. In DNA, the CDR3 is TGCAGCGCTAACCTGGATTTGAACACTGAAGCTTTCTTT.

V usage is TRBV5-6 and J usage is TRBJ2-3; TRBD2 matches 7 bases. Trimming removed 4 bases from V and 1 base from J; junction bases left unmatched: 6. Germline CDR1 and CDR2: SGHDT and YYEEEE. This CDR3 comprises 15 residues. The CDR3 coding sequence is TGTGCCAGCAGCCGAGCGGGGACCGGCACAGATACGCAGTATTTT. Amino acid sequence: CASSRAGTGTDTQYF. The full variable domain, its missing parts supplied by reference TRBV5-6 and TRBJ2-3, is DAGVTQSPTHLIKTRGQQVTLRCSPKSGHDTVSWYQQALGQGPQFIFQYYEEEERQRGNFPDRFSGHQFPNYSSELNVNALLLGDSALYLCASSRAGTGTDTQYFGPGTRLTVL.

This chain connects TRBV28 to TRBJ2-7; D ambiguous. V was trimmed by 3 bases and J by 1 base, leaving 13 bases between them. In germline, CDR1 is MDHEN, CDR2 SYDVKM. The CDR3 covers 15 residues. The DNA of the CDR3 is TGTGCCAGCAGTTTCATGGTAATGGAATCCTACGAGCAGTACTTC. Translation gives CASSFMVMESYEQYF.

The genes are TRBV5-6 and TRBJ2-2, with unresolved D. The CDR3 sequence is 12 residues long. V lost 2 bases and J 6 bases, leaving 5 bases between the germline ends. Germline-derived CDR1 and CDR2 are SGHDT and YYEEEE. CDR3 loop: CASSFVAGELFF. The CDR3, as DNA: TGTGCCAGCAGCTTCGTCGCCGGGGAGCTGTTTTTT.

Here the CDR3 reads CASSSDTEAFF. The CDR3 nucleotides read TGCGCCAGCAGCTCCGACACTGAAGCTTTCTTT. The chain employs TRBV5-1 and TRBJ1-1, with D unclear. Trimming took 3 bases from V and 3 from J, leaving 3 bases between them. Germline V CDR1 and CDR2: SGHRS, YFSETQ. CDR3 size: 11 residues.

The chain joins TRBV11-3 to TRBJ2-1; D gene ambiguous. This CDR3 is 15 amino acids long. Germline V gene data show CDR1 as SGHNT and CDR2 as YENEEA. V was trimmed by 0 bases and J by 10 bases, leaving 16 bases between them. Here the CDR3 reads CASSLEGVGRDEQFF. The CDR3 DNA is TGTGCCAGCAGCTTAGAGGGTGTGGGTCGAGACGAGCAGTTCTTC. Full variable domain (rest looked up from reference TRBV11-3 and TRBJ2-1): EAGVVQSPRYKIIEKKQPVAFWCNPISGHNTLYWYLQNLGQGPELLIRYENEEAVDDSQLPKDRFSAERLKGVDSTLKIQPAELGDSAVYLCASSLEGVGRDEQFFGPGTRLTVL.

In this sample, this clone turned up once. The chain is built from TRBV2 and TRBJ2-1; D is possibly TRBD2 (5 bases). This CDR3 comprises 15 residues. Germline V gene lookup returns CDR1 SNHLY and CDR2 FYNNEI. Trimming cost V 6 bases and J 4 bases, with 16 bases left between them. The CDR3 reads CASRQAGDQYNEQFF. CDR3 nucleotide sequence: TGTGCCAGCAGGCAGGCGGGCGACCAGTACAATGAGCAGTTCTTC.

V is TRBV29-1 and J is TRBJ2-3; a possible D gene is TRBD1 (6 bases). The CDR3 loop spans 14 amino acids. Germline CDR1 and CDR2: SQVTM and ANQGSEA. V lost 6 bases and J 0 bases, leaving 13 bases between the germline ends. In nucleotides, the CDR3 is TGCAGCGTGCCGGGCACAGGGAGCACAGATACGCAGTATTTT. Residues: CSVPGTGSTDTQYF.

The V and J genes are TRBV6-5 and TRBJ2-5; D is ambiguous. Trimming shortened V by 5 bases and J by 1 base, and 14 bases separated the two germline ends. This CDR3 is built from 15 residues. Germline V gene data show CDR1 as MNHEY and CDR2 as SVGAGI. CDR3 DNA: TGTGCCAGCAGTCCCGATTGGGGAACCCAAGAGACCCAGTACTTC. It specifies CASSPDWGTQETQYF.

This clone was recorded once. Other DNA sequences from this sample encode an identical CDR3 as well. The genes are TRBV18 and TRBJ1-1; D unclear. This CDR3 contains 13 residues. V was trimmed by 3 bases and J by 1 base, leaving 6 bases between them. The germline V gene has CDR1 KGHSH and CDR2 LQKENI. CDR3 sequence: CASSPGENTEAFF. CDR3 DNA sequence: TGTGCCAGCTCACCCGGTGAGAACACTGAAGCTTTCTTT.

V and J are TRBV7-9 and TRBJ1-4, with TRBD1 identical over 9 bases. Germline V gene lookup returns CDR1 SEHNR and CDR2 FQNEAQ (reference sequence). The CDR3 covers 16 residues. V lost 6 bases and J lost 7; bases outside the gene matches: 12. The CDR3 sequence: CASSGSRDRVREKLFF. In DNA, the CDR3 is TGTGCCAGCAGTGGTAGCCGGGACAGGGTACGTGAAAAACTGTTTTTT.

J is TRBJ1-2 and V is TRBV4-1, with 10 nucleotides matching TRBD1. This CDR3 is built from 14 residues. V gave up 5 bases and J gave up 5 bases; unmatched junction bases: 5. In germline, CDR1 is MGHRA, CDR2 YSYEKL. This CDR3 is CASSFGTGEYGYTF. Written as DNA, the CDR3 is TGCGCCAGCAGCTTCGGGACAGGGGAGTATGGCTACACCTTC.

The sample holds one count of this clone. This CDR3 reads CASRQGQGDEQYF. For the CDR3, the DNA is TGCGCCAGCCGACAGGGACAGGGGGACGAGCAGTACTTC. The chain joins TRBV5-1 to TRBJ2-7, with TRBD1 matching over 11 bases. CDR1 SGHRS and CDR2 YFSETQ come from the germline V gene. The CDR3 consists of 13 residues. V was clipped by 7 bases and J by 5 bases; unmatched bases: 5.

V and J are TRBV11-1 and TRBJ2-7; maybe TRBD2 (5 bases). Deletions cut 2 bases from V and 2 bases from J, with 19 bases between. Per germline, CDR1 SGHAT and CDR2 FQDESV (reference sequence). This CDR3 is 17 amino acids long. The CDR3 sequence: CASSLYPAQSGTYEQYF. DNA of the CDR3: TGTGCCAGCAGCTTATATCCAGCCCAATCGGGGACCTACGAGCAGTACTTC.

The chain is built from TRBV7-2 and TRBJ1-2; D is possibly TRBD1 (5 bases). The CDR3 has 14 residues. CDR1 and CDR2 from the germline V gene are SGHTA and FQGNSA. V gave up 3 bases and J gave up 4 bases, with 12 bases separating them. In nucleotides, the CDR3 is TGTGCCAGCAGCTTCCCGGTAGGGACCTATGGCTACACCTTC. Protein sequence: CASSFPVGTYGYTF.

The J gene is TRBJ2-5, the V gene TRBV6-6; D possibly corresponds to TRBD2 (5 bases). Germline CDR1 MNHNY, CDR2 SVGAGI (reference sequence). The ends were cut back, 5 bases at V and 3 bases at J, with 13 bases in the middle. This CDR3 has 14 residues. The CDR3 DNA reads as TGTGCCAGCAGTCTCCCCCGGGAAGAAGAGACCCAGTACTTC. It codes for CASSLPREEETQYF.

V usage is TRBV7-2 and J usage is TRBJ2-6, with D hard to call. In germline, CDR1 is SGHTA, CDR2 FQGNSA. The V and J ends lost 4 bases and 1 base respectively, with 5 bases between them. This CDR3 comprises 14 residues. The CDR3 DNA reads TGTGCCAGCAGCTCCTTTTCTGGGGCCAACGTCCTGACTTTC. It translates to CASSSFSGANVLTF.

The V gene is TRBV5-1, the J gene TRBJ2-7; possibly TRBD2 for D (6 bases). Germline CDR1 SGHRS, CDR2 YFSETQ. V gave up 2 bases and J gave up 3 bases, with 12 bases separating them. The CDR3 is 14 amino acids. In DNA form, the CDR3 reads TGCGCCAGCAGCTTCGCGGGACCGTTCTACGAGCAGTACTTC. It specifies CASSFAGPFYEQYF.

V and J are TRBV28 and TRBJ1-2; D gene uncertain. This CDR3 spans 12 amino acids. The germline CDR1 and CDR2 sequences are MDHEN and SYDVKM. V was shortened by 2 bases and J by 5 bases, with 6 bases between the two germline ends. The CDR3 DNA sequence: TGTGCCAGCAGTTTACCCGGATATGGCTACACCTTC. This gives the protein CASSLPGYGYTF.

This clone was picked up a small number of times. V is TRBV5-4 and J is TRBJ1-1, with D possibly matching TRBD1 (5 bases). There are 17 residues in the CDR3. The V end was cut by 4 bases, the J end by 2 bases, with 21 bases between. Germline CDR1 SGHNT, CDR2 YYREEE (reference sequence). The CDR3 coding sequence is TGTGCCAGCAGCAGCGGGACTCTGTATCGAAGCAACACTGAAGCTTTCTTT. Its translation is CASSSGTLYRSNTEAFF.

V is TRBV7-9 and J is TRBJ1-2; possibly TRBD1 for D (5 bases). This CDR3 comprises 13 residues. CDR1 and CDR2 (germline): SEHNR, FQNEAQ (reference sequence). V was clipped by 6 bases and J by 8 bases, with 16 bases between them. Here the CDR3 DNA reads TGTGCCAGCAGAAGTACAGGTTCGGAGGGCTACACCTTC. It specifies CASRSTGSEGYTF.

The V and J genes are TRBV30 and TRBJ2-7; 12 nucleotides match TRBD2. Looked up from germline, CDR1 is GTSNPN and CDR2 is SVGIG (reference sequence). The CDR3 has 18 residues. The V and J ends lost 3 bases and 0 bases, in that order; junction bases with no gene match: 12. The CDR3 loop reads CAWSHVGMTSGSSYEQYF. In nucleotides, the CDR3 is TGTGCCTGGAGCCACGTTGGGATGACTAGCGGGAGCTCCTACGAGCAGTACTTC.

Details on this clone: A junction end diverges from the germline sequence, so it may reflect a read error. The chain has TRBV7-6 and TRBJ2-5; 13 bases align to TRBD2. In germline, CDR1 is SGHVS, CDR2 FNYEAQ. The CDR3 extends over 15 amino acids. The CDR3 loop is CASSSTSGRGETQYF. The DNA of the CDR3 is TGTGCTAGCAGCTCCACTAGCGGGAGGGGGGAGACCCAGTACTTC.